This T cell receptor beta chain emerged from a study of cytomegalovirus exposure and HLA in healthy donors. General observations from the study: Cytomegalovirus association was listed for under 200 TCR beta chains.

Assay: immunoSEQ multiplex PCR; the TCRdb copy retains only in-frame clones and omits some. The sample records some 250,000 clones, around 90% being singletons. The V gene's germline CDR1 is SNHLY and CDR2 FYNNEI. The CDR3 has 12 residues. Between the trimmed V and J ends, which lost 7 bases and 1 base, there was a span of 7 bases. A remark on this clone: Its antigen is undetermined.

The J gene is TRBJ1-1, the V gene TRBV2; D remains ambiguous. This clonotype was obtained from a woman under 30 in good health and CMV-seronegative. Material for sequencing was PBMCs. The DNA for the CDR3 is TGTGCCAGCAAACTAAGGAACACTGAAGCTTTCTTT. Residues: CASKLRNTEAFF.